The 13 T cell receptor beta chains given below trace back to one sample, sequenced in a study of control samples from healthy donors and cancer patients. The repertoire was sequenced with immunoSEQ multiplex PCR; TCRdb's copy has only in-frame clones and lacks some. The table records roughly 200,000 clones, just under 95% of them present only once. What was sequenced was blood. These receptors were taken from a man between 18 and 29 years old in good health.

About this clone: This sample includes further DNA sequences coding for the same CDR3. The chain joins TRBV3-1 (or the pseudogene TRBV3-2) to TRBJ2-7; the D is unclear. This CDR3 comprises 12 residues. Deletions cut 1 base from V and 3 bases from J, with 4 bases between. Per the germline V gene, CDR1 is LGHDT and CDR2 is YNNKEL (reference sequence). CDR3 nucleotides: TGTGCCAGCAGCCAAGTCAGCTACGAGCAGTACTTC. This gives the protein CASSQVSYEQYF.

The rearrangement links TRBV19 to TRBJ1-5, with a possible D match to TRBD1 (5 bases). The V gene's germline CDR1 is LNHDA and CDR2 SQIVND (reference sequence). The CDR3 contains 14 residues. The V and J ends lost 3 bases and 1 base respectively, with 7 bases between them. The CDR3 reads CASSIRDSNQPQHF. The CDR3 nucleotides read TGTGCCAGTAGTATCCGGGACAGCAATCAGCCCCAGCATTTT.

The table lists this clone with a count of one. The rearrangement uses TRBV5-4 and TRBJ2-3; D uncertain. V shed 4 bases and J shed 3 bases, with 9 bases lying between them. The CDR3 totals 13 residues. Germline V gene sequence: CDR1 SGHNT, CDR2 YYREEE (reference sequence). The CDR3 DNA reads as TGTGCCAGCAGCACCTCAGCGACAGATACGCAGTATTTT. This codes for CASSTSATDTQYF.

This clone occurred a few times. The chain joins TRBV4-2 to TRBJ2-7, with TRBD1 matching 11 bases. After removal of 4 bases from V and 2 bases from J, the junction contained 4 bases not matched to a gene. Germline CDR1 and CDR2: LGHNA and YNFKEQ. This CDR3 comprises 15 residues. The CDR3 DNA sequence: TGTGCCAGCAGCCTTGGACAGGGGGCGACCTACGAGCAGTACTTC. Translating gives CASSLGQGATYEQYF.

This chain links TRBV2 with TRBJ1-3; D uncertain. CDR1 is SNHLY, CDR2 FYNNEI, per germline. V dropped 4 bases and J dropped 4 bases, with 2 bases sitting between them. This CDR3 contains 11 residues. The CDR3 region has the DNA TGTGCCAGCAGTGGCGGAAACACCATATATTTT. Protein product: CASSGGNTIYF.

The chain uses TRBV4-1 and TRBJ1-1; D remains ambiguous. The CDR3 contains 16 residues. V was pared by 0 bases and J by 3 bases, with 14 bases between. Germline lookup yields CDR1 MGHRA and CDR2 YSYEKL. The CDR3 reads CASSQDRRAYYTEAFF. Written as DNA, the CDR3 is TGCGCCAGCAGCCAAGATAGGAGGGCGTATTACACTGAAGCTTTCTTT.

The V and J genes are TRBV28 and TRBJ1-5; TRBD1 might be the D (5 bases). Trimming shortened V by 3 bases and J by 6 bases, and 12 bases separated the two germline ends. Germline values: CDR1 MDHEN, CDR2 SYDVKM. This CDR3 has 14 residues. The CDR3 DNA reads as TGTGCCAGCAGTTTTGTTGGGGGTCCTCAGCCCCAGCATTTT. Its protein is CASSFVGGPQPQHF. Full variable domain (rest looked up from reference TRBV28 and TRBJ1-5): DVKVTQSSRYLVKRTGEKVFLECVQDMDHENMFWYRQDPGLGLRLIYFSYDVKMKEKGDIPEGYSVSREKKERFSLILESASTNQTSMYLCASSFVGGPQPQHFGDGTRLSIL.

This clone is a singleton in its sample. The gene calls are TRBV24-1 and TRBJ2-7, with unresolved D. The CDR3 is made up of 15 amino acids. Trimming took off 4 bases at V and 0 bases at J, with 12 bases between the two ends. CDR1 and CDR2 from the germline V gene are KGHDR and SFDVKD. In nucleotides, the CDR3 is TGTGCCACCAGTGACCCCGCCAGCCCCTCCTACGAGCAGTACTTC. It specifies CATSDPASPSYEQYF.

The V and J genes are TRBV4-1 and TRBJ1-4; possibly TRBD1 for D (5 bases). V lost 4 bases, J lost 7 bases, and 16 bases lay in between. CDR3 length: 15 amino acids. Germline lookup yields CDR1 MGHRA and CDR2 YSYEKL. The CDR3 is CASSLLGLRGEKLFF. DNA for the CDR3: TGCGCCAGCAGCCTCCTGGGGCTCCGGGGTGAAAAACTGTTTTTT.

This chain uses TRBV2 with TRBJ2-7; perhaps D is TRBD1 or TRBD2 (6 bases each). V dropped 7 bases and J dropped 2 bases, with 12 bases sitting between them. CDR1 and CDR2 (germline): SNHLY, FYNNEI. The CDR3 has 13 residues. The CDR3 nucleotides read TGTGCCAGCAAAGGGGGGACTCCCTACGAGCAGTACTTC. Its translation is CASKGGTPYEQYF.

This rearrangement joins TRBV9 to TRBJ1-2; no clear D. The CDR3 is 18 residues long. Between the trimmed V and J ends, which lost 3 bases and 6 bases, there was a span of 27 bases. Germline CDR1 reads SGDLS; CDR2 reads YYNGEE. CDR3 sequence reads: CASSGYLSNSGPRDGYTF. The CDR3 nucleotides read TGTGCCAGCAGCGGATATCTCTCCAATTCCGGGCCGAGGGATGGCTACACCTTC.

This clone has only one observation. The rearrangement links TRBV6-5 to TRBJ2-1; 7 nucleotides match TRBD2. J was trimmed by 8 bases and V by 8 bases; bases with no gene match: 15. Looked up from germline, CDR1 is MNHEY and CDR2 is SVGAGI. The CDR3 has 15 amino acids. CDR3 protein: CASLAGGYSVDEQFF. In DNA form, the CDR3 reads TGTGCCAGCCTCGCCGGGGGGTACAGTGTCGATGAGCAGTTCTTC.

V and J are TRBV7-9 and TRBJ2-3; D may be TRBD2 (6 bases). The ends were cut back, 11 bases at V and 0 bases at J, with 9 bases in the middle. From germline, CDR1 is SEHNR and CDR2 FQNEAQ (reference sequence). The CDR3 has 12 residues. The CDR3 region is CAGGVSTDTQYF. CDR3 in DNA: TGTGCCGGCGGGGTTAGCACAGATACGCAGTATTTT.